This T cell receptor beta chain stems from a study of a mutant IDH1 vaccine in newly diagnosed glioma. The overall study: Either 4-6 weeks after radiotherapy alone or alongside temozolomide, vaccination was begun. General observations from the study: The study observed vaccine-induced immune responses in approximately 93% of patients.

Time point given: week 35, safety follow-up. Alongside topical imiquimod, each dose of vaccine comprised 300 ug of mutant IDH1 20-mer peptide. The assay was immunoSEQ multiplex PCR, and TCRdb's table has in-frame clones only and misses some. The profile shows 50,000 to 70,000 clones, roughly nine tenths of them singletons. As regards this clone: As yet, its antigen is unknown.

V shed 2 bases, J shed 1 base, and the junction held 5 bases outside the gene matches. Germline V gene sequence: CDR1 MDHEN, CDR2 SYDVKM. The CDR3 is 16 amino acids. Specimen: PBMCs, collected from a glioma patient whose treatment included an IDH1 peptide vaccine. This chain links TRBV28 with TRBJ2-1; 7 bases are a match to TRBD2. This clonotype was obtained from a man between 35 and 55 years old with glioma. The CDR3 reads CASSLVTSLSYNEQFF. CDR3 nucleotide sequence: TGTGCCAGCAGTTTAGTGACTAGCCTTTCCTACAATGAGCAGTTCTTC.